This TCR beta chain is from a study of early T cells in non-severe SARS-CoV-2 infection. Background on the study: Sequencing of unsorted whole blood was done on bulk RNA, leaving chains unpaired.

This CDR3 spans 15 amino acids. The germline gives CDR1 MNHEY, CDR2 SVGEGT. Trimming pared 0 bases from V and 4 bases from J, leaving 13 bases between. Molecules of cDNA were individually given unique molecular identifiers that were attached to them. TCRdb reprocessed the 5' RACE reads with MiXCR, giving one entry per CDR3 protein. This sample carries about 26,000 distinct CDR3 sequences, around 4.2% of them seen once, and the ten largest clones take about 4.2%. Study-wide points: Lookups in VDJdb leaned toward anti-spike CD8 responses and missed private and CD4 specificities.

As concerns this clonotype: The target antigen is unknown.

The chain employs TRBV6-2 or TRBV6-3 and TRBJ2-7, with D possibly matching TRBD2 (6 bases). The sample comprised whole blood. This receptor was taken from an adult who was a healthcare worker with PCR-confirmed SARS-CoV-2 infection or an uninfected control (not recorded which). DNA of the CDR3: TGTGCCAGCAGTTACTCGGTCAGGAGGGGTTACGAGCAGTACTTC. It is translated as CASSYSVRRGYEQYF.